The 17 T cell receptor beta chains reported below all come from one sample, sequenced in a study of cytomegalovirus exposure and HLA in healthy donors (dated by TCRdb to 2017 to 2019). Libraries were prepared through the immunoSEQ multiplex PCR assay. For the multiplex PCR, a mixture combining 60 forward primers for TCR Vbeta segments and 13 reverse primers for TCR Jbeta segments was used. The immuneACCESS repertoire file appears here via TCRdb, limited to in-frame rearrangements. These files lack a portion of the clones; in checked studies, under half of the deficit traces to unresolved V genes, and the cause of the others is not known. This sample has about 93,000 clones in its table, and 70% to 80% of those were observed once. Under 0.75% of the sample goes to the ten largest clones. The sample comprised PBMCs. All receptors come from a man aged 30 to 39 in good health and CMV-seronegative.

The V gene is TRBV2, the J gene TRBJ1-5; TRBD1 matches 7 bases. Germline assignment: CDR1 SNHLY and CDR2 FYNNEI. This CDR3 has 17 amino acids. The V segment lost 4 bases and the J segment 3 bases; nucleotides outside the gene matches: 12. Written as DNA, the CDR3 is TGTGCCAGCAGTGGAAGTGAGGGACAGCGCGTCAATCAGCCCCAGCATTTT. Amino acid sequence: CASSGSEGQRVNQPQHF.

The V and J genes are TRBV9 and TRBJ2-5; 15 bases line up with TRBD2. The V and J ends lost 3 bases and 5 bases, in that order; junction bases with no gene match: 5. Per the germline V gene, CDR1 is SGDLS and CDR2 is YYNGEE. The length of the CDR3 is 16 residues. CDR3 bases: TGTGCCAGCAGCGAAGGACTAGCGGGGGGGCAGGAGACCCAGTACTTC. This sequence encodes CASSEGLAGGQETQYF.

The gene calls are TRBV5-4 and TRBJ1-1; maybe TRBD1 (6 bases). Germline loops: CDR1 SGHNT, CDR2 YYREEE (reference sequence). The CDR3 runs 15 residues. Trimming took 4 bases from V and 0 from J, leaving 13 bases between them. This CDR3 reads CASSPTQGVNTEAFF. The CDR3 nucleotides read TGTGCCAGCAGCCCAACACAGGGCGTGAACACTGAAGCTTTCTTT.

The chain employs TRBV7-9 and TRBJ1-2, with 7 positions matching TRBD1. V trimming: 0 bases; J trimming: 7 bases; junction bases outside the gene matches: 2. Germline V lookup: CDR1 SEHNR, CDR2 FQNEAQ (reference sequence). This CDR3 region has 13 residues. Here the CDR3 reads CASSLASGGGYTF. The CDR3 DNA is TGTGCCAGCAGCTTAGCTTCAGGGGGTGGCTACACCTTC.

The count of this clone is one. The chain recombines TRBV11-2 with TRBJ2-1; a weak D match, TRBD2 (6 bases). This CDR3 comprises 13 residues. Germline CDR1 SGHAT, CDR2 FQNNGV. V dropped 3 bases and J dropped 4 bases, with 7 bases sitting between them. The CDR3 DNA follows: TGTGCCAGCAGCTTGGGGAGGTACAATGAGCAGTTCTTC. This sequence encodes CASSLGRYNEQFF.

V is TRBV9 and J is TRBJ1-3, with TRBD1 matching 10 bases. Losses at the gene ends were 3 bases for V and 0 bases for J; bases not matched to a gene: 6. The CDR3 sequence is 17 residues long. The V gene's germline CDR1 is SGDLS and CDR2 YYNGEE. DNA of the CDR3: TGTGCCAGCAGCGATGGGGACAGGGGAGGCTCTGGAAACACCATATATTTT. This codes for CASSDGDRGGSGNTIYF.

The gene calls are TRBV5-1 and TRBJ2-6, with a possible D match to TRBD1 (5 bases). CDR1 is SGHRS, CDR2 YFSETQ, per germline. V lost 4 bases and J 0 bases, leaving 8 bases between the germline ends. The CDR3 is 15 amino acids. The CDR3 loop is CASSADSSGANVLTF. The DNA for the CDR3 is TGCGCCAGCAGCGCCGACAGCTCTGGGGCCAACGTCCTGACTTTC.

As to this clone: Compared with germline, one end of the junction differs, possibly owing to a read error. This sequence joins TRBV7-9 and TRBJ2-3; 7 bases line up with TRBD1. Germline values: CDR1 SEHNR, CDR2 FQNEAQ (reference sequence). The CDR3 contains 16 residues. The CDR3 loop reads CSSSPRQGEVPDTQYF. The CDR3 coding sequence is TGTTCCAGCAGCCCCCGACAGGGTGAGGTACCGGATACGCAGTATTTT. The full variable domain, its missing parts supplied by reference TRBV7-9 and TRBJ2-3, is DTGVSQNPRHKITKRGQNVTFRCDPISEHNRLYWYRQTLGQGPEFLTYFQNEAQLEKSRLLSDRFSAERPKGSFSTLEIQRTEQGDSAMYLCSSSPRQGEVPDTQYFGPGTRLTVL.

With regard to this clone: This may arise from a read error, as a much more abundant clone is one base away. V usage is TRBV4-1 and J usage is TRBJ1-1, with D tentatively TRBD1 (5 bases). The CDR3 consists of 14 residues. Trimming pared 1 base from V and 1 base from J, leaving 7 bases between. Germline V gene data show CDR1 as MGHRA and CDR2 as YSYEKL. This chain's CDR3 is CASSQGQRNTEAFF. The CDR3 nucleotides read TGCGCCAGCAGCCAAGGACAGAGGAACACTGAAGCTTTCTTT.

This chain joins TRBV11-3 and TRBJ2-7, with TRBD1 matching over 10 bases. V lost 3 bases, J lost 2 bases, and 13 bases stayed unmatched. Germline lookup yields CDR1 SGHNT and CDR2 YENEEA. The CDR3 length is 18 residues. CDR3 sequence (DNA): TGTGCCAGCAGCTTCCTCGTACCCGGGGACAGGGGTCCCTACGAGCAGTACTTC. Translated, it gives CASSFLVPGDRGPYEQYF. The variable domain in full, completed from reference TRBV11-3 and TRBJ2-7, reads EAGVVQSPRYKIIEKKQPVAFWCNPISGHNTLYWYLQNLGQGPELLIRYENEEAVDDSQLPKDRFSAERLKGVDSTLKIQPAELGDSAVYLCASSFLVPGDRGPYEQYFGPGTRLTVT.

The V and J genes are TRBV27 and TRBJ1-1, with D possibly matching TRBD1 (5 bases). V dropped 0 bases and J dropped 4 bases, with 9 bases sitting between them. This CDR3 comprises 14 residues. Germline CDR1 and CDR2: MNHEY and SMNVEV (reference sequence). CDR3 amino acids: CASSLSPGVTEAFF. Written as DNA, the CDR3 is TGTGCCAGCAGTTTATCCCCGGGGGTCACTGAAGCTTTCTTT.

Here the CDR3 DNA reads TGTGCCAGCACTGGCGAGCGGGACGCAAAAAGGGGCTACACCTTC. Protein product: CASTGERDAKRGYTF. The V call is TRBV2, the J call TRBJ1-2, with D perhaps TRBD1 (5 bases). Germline V gene data show CDR1 as SNHLY and CDR2 as FYNNEI. The ends were cut back, 7 bases at V and 8 bases at J, with 23 bases in the middle. CDR3 length equals 15 residues.

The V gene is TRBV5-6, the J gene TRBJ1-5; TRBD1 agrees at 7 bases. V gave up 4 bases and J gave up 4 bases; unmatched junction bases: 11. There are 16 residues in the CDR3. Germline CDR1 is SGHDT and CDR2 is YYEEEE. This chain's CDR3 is CASSGGGGTVNQPQHF. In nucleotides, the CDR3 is TGTGCCAGCAGCGGCGGGGGGGGGACAGTAAATCAGCCCCAGCATTTT.

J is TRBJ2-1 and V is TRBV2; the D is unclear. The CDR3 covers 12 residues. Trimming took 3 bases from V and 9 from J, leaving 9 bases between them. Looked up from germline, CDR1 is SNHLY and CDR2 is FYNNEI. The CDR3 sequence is CASSEAFLEQFF. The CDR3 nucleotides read TGTGCCAGCAGTGAGGCCTTTCTTGAGCAGTTCTTC.

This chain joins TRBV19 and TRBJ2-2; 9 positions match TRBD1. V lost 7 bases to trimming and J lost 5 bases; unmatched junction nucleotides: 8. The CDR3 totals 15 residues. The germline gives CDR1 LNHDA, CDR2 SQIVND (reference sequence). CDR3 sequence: CASIWTGEGTGELFF. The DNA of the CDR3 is TGTGCCAGTATATGGACAGGGGAGGGAACCGGGGAGCTGTTTTTT.

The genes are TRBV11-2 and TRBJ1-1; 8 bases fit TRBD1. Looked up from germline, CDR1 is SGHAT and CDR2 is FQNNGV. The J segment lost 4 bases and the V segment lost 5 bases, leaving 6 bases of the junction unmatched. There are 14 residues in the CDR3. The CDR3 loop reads CASSPRQGFTEAFF. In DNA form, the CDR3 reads TGTGCCAGCAGCCCTAGACAGGGGTTCACTGAAGCTTTCTTT.

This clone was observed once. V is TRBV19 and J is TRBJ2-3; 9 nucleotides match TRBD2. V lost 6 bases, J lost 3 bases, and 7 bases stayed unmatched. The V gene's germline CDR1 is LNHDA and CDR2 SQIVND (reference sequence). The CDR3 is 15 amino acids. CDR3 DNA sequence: TGTGCCAGTAGGTTAGTAGCGGGAGTTACAGATACGCAGTATTTT. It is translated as CASRLVAGVTDTQYF.